This TCR beta chain came from a study of blood T cell repertoires in COVID-19. This clone was observed a few times. Libraries were prepared by immunoSEQ multiplex PCR; TCRdb keeps only in-frame clonotypes and omits some of them. The sample lists around 210,000 clones, around nine tenths occurring once. The V gene's germline CDR1 is SGHAT and CDR2 FQNNGV. This CDR3 spans 15 amino acids. With V trimmed by 5 bases and J by 2 bases, 8 bases remained unmatched. Sample: peripheral blood. The V and J genes are TRBV11-2 and TRBJ2-7, with TRBD1 matching 8 bases. The TCR sequence derives from a man in his forties or fifties with COVID-19, enrolled during active disease. CDR3 loop: CASSLYGQGPYEQYF. Here the CDR3 DNA reads TGTGCCAGCAGCCTATATGGACAGGGCCCCTACGAGCAGTACTTC.